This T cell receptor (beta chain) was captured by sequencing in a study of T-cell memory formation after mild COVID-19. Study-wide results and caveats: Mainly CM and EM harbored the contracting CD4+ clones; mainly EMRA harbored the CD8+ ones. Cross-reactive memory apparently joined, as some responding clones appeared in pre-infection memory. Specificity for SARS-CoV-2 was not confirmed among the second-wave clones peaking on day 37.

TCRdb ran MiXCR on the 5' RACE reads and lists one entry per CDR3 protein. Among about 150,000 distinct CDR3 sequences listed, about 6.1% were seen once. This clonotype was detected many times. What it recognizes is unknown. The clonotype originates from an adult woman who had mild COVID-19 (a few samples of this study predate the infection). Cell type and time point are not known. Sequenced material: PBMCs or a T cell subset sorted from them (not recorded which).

This CDR3 reads CASSPGLAGVPETQYF. CDR3 DNA sequence: TGTGCCAGCAGCCCAGGACTAGCGGGAGTCCCAGAGACCCAGTACTTC. This chain links TRBV7-9 with TRBJ2-5; 13 positions match TRBD2. The ends lost 5 bases at V and 4 bases at J; junction bases unmatched: 7. This CDR3 is 16 amino acids long. Germline assignment: CDR1 SEHNR and CDR2 FQNEAQ (reference sequence).